A selection of T cell receptor beta chains follows, all from one sample in a study of T cells in Graves' hyperthyroidism and ophthalmopathy. TCRdb redid the calling of the multiplex PCR reads with MiXCR, one entry per CDR3 protein. This sample has 450,000 to 650,000 distinct CDR3 sequences, with under 25% found just once. Sequencing was performed on blood. These receptors all stem from a man between 18 and 29 years old with Graves' hyperthyroidism. CDR3s include the opening cysteine and the closing phenylalanine or tryptophan. Each record gives: V gene, clone size, D gene, J gene, CDR3 DNA, CDR3 protein. D genes are given only for firm matches. Only some rows state a clone size, as once, few, many or a class for expanded clones.

v_gene: TRBV6-1; abundance: NA; d_gene: TRBD1; j_gene: TRBJ2-2; CDR3nt: TGTGCCACAAGACAGGGGGGGTCCGGGGAGCTGTTTTTT; CDR3aa: CATRQGGSGELFF
v_gene: TRBV9; abundance: many; d_gene: TRBD1; j_gene: TRBJ1-2; CDR3nt: TGTGCCAGCAGCTACCGGGACAGGGAGTACACCTTC; CDR3aa: CASSYRDREYTF
v_gene: TRBV5-6; abundance: many; d_gene: NA; j_gene: TRBJ2-7; CDR3nt: TGTGCCAGCGGCCGGGGGGGCCTACAGGGGGCGAAACAGTACTTC; CDR3aa: CASGRGGLQGAKQYF
v_gene: TRBV18; abundance: NA; d_gene: NA; j_gene: TRBJ1-2; CDR3nt: TGTGCCAGCTCTTTGGTCGGAAACTATGGCTACACCTTC; CDR3aa: CASSLVGNYGYTF
v_gene: TRBV28; abundance: many; d_gene: TRBD1; j_gene: TRBJ1-1; CDR3nt: TGTGCCAGCAGTTTACCAGGGGGCGGAACTGAAGCTTTCTTT; CDR3aa: CASSLPGGGTEAFF
v_gene: TRBV30; abundance: many; d_gene: NA; j_gene: TRBJ2-7; CDR3nt: TGTGCCTGGAGACGAGATTACGAGCAGTACTTC; CDR3aa: CAWRRDYEQYF
v_gene: TRBV30; abundance: NA; d_gene: TRBD2; j_gene: TRBJ2-4; CDR3nt: TGTGCCGGTATAGCGGGGGGGCCGGGCAAAAACATTCAGTACTTC; CDR3aa: CAGIAGGPGKNIQYF
v_gene: TRBV19; abundance: many; d_gene: NA; j_gene: TRBJ1-1; CDR3nt: TGTGCCAGTACCGCTGGGTTGTCTGAAGCTTTCTTT; CDR3aa: CASTAGLSEAFF
v_gene: TRBV6-5; abundance: many; d_gene: TRBD1; j_gene: TRBJ1-1; CDR3nt: TGTGCCACCGAAACCCGACAGGGTCTGGCCACTGAAGCTTTCTTT; CDR3aa: CATETRQGLATEAFF
v_gene: TRBV19; abundance: many; d_gene: TRBD1; j_gene: TRBJ2-5; CDR3nt: TGTGCCAGTAGTATCCTCGGGACAGGAGGAGAGACCCAGTACTTC; CDR3aa: CASSILGTGGETQYF
v_gene: TRBV2; abundance: many; d_gene: NA; j_gene: TRBJ1-5; CDR3nt: TGTGCCAGCAGTGGGGGCTTACCGGGGCAGCCCCAGCATTTT; CDR3aa: CASSGGLPGQPQHF
v_gene: TRBV10-3; abundance: few; d_gene: TRBD1; j_gene: TRBJ1-5; CDR3nt: TGTGCCATAGGTCCAGGGGGGAGCAATCAGCCCCAGCATTTT; CDR3aa: CAIGPGGSNQPQHF
v_gene: TRBV12-3/TRBV12-4; abundance: many; d_gene: NA; j_gene: TRBJ2-4; CDR3nt: TGTGCCAGCAGTTTAGCGCCCTCAGCCAAAAACATTCAGTACTTC; CDR3aa: CASSLAPSAKNIQYF
v_gene: TRBV20-1; abundance: few; d_gene: NA; j_gene: TRBJ2-6; CDR3nt: TGCAGTGCTATTTTTGGGGCCAACGTCCTGACTTTC; CDR3aa: CSAIFGANVLTF
v_gene: TRBV4-2; abundance: NA; d_gene: NA; j_gene: TRBJ1-1; CDR3nt: TGTGCCAGCAGCCAGGGAAGGGACACTGAAGCTTTCTTT; CDR3aa: CASSQGRDTEAFF
v_gene: TRBV12-3/TRBV12-4; abundance: many; d_gene: NA; j_gene: TRBJ2-2; CDR3nt: TGTGCCAGCAGCCCTAACACTGGGAGTCTTTCCGGGGAGCTGTTTTTT; CDR3aa: CASSPNTGSLSGELFF
v_gene: TRBV15; abundance: NA; d_gene: NA; j_gene: TRBJ2-7; CDR3nt: TGTGCCACCAGCACCACTCCGGTCTCCTACGAGCAGTACTTC; CDR3aa: CATSTTPVSYEQYF
v_gene: TRBV25-1; abundance: many; d_gene: TRBD2; j_gene: TRBJ2-7; CDR3nt: TGTGCCAGCAGTGAATGGGGCGGGGGCTCCTACGAGCAGTACTTC; CDR3aa: CASSEWGGGSYEQYF
v_gene: TRBV5-1; abundance: many; d_gene: TRBD1; j_gene: TRBJ2-7; CDR3nt: TGCGCCAGCAGCTTGGGTGCGCAGGGGGCTTACGAGCAGTACTTC; CDR3aa: CASSLGAQGAYEQYF
v_gene: TRBV2; abundance: many; d_gene: NA; j_gene: TRBJ2-5; CDR3nt: TGTGCCAGCACCAAAGGGGTAGACGGGACCCAGTACTTC; CDR3aa: CASTKGVDGTQYF
v_gene: TRBV6-1; abundance: NA; d_gene: NA; j_gene: TRBJ2-4; CDR3nt: TGTGCCAGCAGTGTCTACACGGGGGCGGGGACCAAAAACATTAAGTACTTC; CDR3aa: CASSVYTGAGTKNIKYF
v_gene: TRBV5-1; abundance: many; d_gene: NA; j_gene: TRBJ2-5; CDR3nt: TGCGCCAGCAGCTTGGGGGACGGCCAAGAGACCCAGTACTTC; CDR3aa: CASSLGDGQETQYF
v_gene: TRBV15; abundance: many; d_gene: TRBD2; j_gene: TRBJ2-5; CDR3nt: TGTGCCACCAGCAGTCGGCTAGCGGGGCTTCCGTACCAAGAGACCCAGTACTTC; CDR3aa: CATSSRLAGLPYQETQYF
v_gene: TRBV5-1; abundance: NA; d_gene: NA; j_gene: TRBJ1-6; CDR3nt: TGCGCCAGCAGCTTGTGGGCAGGCGGCAATTCACCCCTCCACTTT; CDR3aa: CASSLWAGGNSPLHF
v_gene: TRBV2; abundance: many; d_gene: NA; j_gene: TRBJ2-2; CDR3nt: TGTGCCAGCAGTGAATTCGGCAGGGGTGGCGGGGAGCTGTTTTTT; CDR3aa: CASSEFGRGGGELFF
v_gene: TRBV28; abundance: few; d_gene: NA; j_gene: TRBJ1-6; CDR3nt: TGTGCCAGCATCGGGGGAACAGCGAGCTCCTATAATTCACCCCTCCACTTT; CDR3aa: CASIGGTASSYNSPLHF